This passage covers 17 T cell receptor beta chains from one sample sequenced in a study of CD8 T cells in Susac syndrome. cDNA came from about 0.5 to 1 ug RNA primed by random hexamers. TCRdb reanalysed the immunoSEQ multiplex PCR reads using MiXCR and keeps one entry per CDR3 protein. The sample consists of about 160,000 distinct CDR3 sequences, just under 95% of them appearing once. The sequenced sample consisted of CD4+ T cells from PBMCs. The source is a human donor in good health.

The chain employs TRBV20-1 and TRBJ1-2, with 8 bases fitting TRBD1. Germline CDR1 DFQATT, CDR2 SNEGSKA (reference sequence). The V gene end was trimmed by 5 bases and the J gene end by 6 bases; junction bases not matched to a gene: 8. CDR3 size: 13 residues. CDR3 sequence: CSAGSGQGHGYTF. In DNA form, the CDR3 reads TGCAGTGCTGGATCCGGACAGGGCCATGGCTACACCTTC.

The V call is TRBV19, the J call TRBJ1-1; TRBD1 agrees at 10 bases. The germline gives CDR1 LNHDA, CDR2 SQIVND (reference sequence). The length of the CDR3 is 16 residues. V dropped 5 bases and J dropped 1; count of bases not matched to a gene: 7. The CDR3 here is CASSFRDRGPNTEAFF. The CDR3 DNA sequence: TGTGCCAGTAGTTTCAGGGACAGGGGTCCGAACACTGAAGCTTTCTTT.

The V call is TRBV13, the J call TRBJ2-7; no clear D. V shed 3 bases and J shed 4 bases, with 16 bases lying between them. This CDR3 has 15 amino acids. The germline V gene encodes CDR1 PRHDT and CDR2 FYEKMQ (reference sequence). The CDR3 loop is CASSLARGIAYEQYF. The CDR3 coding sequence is TGTGCCAGCAGCTTGGCTAGAGGTATAGCATACGAGCAGTACTTC.

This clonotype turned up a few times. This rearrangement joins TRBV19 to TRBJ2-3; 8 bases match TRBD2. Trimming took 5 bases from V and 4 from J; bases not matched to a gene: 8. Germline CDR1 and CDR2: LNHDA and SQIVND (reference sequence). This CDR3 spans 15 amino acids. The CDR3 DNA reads TGTGCCAGTAGTCAAACCGGACTAGCCGCAGATACGCAGTATTTT. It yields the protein CASSQTGLAADTQYF. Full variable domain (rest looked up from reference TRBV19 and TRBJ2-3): DGGITQSPKYLFRKEGQNVTLSCEQNLNHDAMYWYRQDPGQGLRLIYYSQIVNDFQKGDIAEGYSVSREKKESFPLTVTSAQKNPTAFYLCASSQTGLAADTQYFGPGTRLTVL.

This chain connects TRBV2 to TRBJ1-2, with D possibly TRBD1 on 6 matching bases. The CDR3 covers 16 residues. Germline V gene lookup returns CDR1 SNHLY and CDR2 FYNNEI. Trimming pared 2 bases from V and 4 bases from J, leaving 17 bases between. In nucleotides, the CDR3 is TGTGCCAGCAGTGAATCAACTTTTTCAGGGGCCTATGGCTACACCTTC. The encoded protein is CASSESTFSGAYGYTF.

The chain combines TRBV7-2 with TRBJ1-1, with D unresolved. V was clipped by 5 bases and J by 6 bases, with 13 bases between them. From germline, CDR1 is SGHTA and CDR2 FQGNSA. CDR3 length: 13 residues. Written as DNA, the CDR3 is TGTGCCAGCAGCCCCTTTTTTGTAGCTGAAGCTTTCTTT. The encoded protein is CASSPFFVAEAFF.

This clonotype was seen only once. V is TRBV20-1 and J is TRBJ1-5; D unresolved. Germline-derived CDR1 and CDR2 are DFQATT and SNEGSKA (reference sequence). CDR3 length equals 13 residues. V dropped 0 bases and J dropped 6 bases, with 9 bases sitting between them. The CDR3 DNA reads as TGCAGTGCTAGAGACCTGCAGTCTCAGCCCCAGCATTTT. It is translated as CSARDLQSQPQHF.

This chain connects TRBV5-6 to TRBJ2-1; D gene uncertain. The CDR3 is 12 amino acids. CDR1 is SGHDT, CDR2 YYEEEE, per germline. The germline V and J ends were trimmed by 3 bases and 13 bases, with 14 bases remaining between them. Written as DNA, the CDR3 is TGTGCCAGCAGCTCAATGGGGTCCGTCCAGTTCTTC. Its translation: CASSSMGSVQFF.

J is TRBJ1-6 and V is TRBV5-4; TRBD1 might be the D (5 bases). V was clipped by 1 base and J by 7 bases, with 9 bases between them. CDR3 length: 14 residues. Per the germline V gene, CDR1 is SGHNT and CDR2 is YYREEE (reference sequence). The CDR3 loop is CASSLYGGNSPLHF. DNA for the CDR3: TGTGCCAGCAGCTTGTATGGGGGGAATTCACCCCTCCACTTT.

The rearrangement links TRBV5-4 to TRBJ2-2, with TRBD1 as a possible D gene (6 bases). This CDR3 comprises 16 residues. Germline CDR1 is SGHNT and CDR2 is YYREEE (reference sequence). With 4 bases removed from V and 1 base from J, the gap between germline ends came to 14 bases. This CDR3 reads CASSLRDTGNTGELFF. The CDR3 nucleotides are TGTGCCAGCAGCCTCCGGGACACGGGGAACACCGGGGAGCTGTTTTTT.

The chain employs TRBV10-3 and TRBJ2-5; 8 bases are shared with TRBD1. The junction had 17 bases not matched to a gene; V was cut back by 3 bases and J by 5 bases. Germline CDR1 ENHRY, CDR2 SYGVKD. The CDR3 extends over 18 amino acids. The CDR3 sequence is CAISETFPPGQEAETQYF. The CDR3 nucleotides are TGTGCCATCAGTGAAACCTTTCCGCCGGGACAGGAAGCGGAGACCCAGTACTTC.

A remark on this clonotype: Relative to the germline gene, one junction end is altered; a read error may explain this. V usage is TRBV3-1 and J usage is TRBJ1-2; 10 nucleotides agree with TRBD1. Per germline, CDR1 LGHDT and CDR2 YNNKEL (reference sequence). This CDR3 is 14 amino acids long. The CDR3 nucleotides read TGTGCCAGCAGGACAGGGGGCTATAACAATGGCTACACCTTC. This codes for CASRTGGYNNGYTF.

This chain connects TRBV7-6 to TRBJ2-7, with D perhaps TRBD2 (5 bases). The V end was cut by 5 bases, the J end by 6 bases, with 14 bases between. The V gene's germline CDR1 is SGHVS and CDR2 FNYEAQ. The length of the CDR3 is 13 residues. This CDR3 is CASSLDGEGEQYF. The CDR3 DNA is TGTGCCAGCAGCCTAGACGGAGAGGGCGAGCAGTACTTC.

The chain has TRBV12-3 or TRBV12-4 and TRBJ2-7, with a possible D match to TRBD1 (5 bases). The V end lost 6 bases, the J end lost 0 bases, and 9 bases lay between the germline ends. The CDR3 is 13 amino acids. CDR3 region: CASRRTFSYEQYF. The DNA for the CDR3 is TGTGCCAGCAGAAGGACATTCTCCTACGAGCAGTACTTC.

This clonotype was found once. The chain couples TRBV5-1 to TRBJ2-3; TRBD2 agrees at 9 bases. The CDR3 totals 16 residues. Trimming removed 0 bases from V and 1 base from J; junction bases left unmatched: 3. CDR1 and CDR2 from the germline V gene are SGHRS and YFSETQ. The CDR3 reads CASSLGGTSRTDTQYF. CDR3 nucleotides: TGCGCCAGCAGCTTGGGGGGGACTAGCCGCACAGATACGCAGTATTTT.

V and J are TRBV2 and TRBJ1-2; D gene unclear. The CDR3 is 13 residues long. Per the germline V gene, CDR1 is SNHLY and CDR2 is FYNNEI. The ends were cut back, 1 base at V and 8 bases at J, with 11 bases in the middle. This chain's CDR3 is CASSEEVVSGYTF. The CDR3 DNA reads TGTGCCAGCAGTGAAGAGGTGGTTAGCGGCTACACCTTC.

The CDR3 spells CAIRGDNEKLFF. CDR3 DNA sequence: TGTGCCATCAGGGGGGACAATGAAAAACTGTTTTTT. This sequence joins TRBV10-3 and TRBJ1-4; D may be TRBD1 (5 bases). Germline values: CDR1 ENHRY, CDR2 SYGVKD. V was trimmed by 6 bases and J by 5 bases, leaving 7 bases between them. The CDR3 is 12 residues long.